The 8 T cell receptor beta chains given below trace back to one sample, sequenced in a study of blood T cell repertoires in COVID-19. Here immunoSEQ multiplex PCR was the method, and the copy in TCRdb shows in-frame clones only, minus some. The sample has roughly 42,000 clones; around 85% are singletons. Source material: peripheral blood. The receptors stem from a human donor in a cohort sampled during active COVID-19.

This sequence joins TRBV30 and TRBJ2-2; tentatively, D is TRBD1 (6 bases). CDR1 is GTSNPN and CDR2 is SVGIG in the germline V gene (reference sequence). V lost 1 base and J 2 bases, leaving 14 bases between the germline ends. The CDR3 totals 16 residues. CDR3 amino acids: CAWSAYQDRNTGELFF. Here the CDR3 DNA reads TGTGCCTGGAGTGCGTACCAGGACAGAAACACCGGGGAGCTGTTTTTT.

The chain couples TRBV28 to TRBJ2-7; 8 bases agree with TRBD1. The V segment lost 7 bases and the J segment 1 base; nucleotides outside the gene matches: 9. CDR1 and CDR2 (germline): MDHEN, SYDVKM. This CDR3 is 15 amino acids long. The DNA of the CDR3 is TGTGCCAGCAACCCGATCAGGACAGGGTCCTACGAGCAGTACTTC. As protein: CASNPIRTGSYEQYF.

The chain has TRBV14 and TRBJ2-1, with 8 positions matching TRBD1. Germline V CDR1 and CDR2: SGHDN, FVKESK. The CDR3 length is 14 residues. The J segment lost 7 bases and the V segment lost 4 bases, leaving 6 bases of the junction unmatched. CDR3 DNA: TGTGCCAGCAGCCCGGACAGGGTAGTGAATGAGCAGTTCTTC. Translating gives CASSPDRVVNEQFF.

This rearrangement joins TRBV5-1 to TRBJ1-5; 8 nucleotides agree with TRBD1. Germline V gene lookup returns CDR1 SGHRS and CDR2 YFSETQ. This CDR3 contains 17 residues. After removal of 4 bases from V and 4 bases from J, the junction contained 13 bases not matched to a gene. CDR3 coding DNA: TGCGCCAGCAGCCCGCTAGGACAGGGATATTCAAATCAGCCCCAGCATTTT. Translation gives CASSPLGQGYSNQPQHF.

This clone appeared once. The rearrangement links TRBV4-1 to TRBJ2-1; 9 nucleotides align to TRBD1. This CDR3 is built from 17 residues. Germline V gives CDR1 MGHRA, CDR2 YSYEKL. The ends lost 2 bases at V and 7 bases at J; junction bases unmatched: 12. The CDR3 region is CASSQTTGTGLGNEQFF. The CDR3 nucleotides read TGCGCCAGCAGCCAAACCACCGGGACAGGGCTGGGGAATGAGCAGTTCTTC.

The V gene is TRBV7-6, the J gene TRBJ2-1; 10 bases align to TRBD2. V dropped 2 bases and J dropped 0; count of bases not matched to a gene: 10. The CDR3 sequence is 19 residues long. Germline lookup yields CDR1 SGHVS and CDR2 FNYEAQ. DNA of the CDR3: TGTGCCAGCAGCTTAAGGATGAACGTAGCGGGGGGCTCCTACAATGAGCAGTTCTTC. It codes for CASSLRMNVAGGSYNEQFF. Full variable domain (missing parts from reference TRBV7-6 and TRBJ2-1): GAGVSQSPRYKVTKRGQDVALRCDPISGHVSLYWYRQALGQGPEFLTYFNYEAQQDKSGLPNDRFSAERPEGSISTLTIQRTEQRDSAMYRCASSLRMNVAGGSYNEQFFGPGTRLTVL.

This clone was detected once. V and J are TRBV5-8 and TRBJ1-5, with 9 bases that match TRBD1. Germline values: CDR1 SGHTS, CDR2 YDEGEE. This CDR3 spans 17 amino acids. Trimming at V came to 4 bases and at J to 5 bases, leaving 13 bases not matched to a gene. CDR3 nucleotides: TGTGCCAGCAGCCCCGGGACAGGGAGGAGGGGATATCAGCCCCAGCATTTT. Protein sequence: CASSPGTGRRGYQPQHF. The full variable domain, completed using reference TRBV5-8 and TRBJ1-5, is EAGVTQSPTHLIKTRGQQATLRCSPISGHTSVYWYQQALGLGLQFLLWYDEGEERNRGNFPPRFSGRQFPNYSSELNVNALELEDSALYLCASSPGTGRRGYQPQHFGDGTRLSIL.

The gene calls are TRBV9 and TRBJ1-2, with 7 nucleotides matching TRBD1. CDR1 is SGDLS, CDR2 YYNGEE, per germline. The CDR3 loop spans 15 amino acids. The ends lost 4 bases at V and 7 bases at J; junction bases unmatched: 13. The CDR3 loop reads CASSHSDREVGGYTF. CDR3 nucleotides: TGTGCCAGCAGCCATTCAGACAGGGAAGTTGGTGGCTACACCTTC.